Listed below are T cell receptor beta chains from one sample, sequenced in a study of cytomegalovirus exposure and HLA in healthy donors. Sequencing used immunoSEQ multiplex PCR; TCRdb keeps in-frame clones, though not all of them. The sample lists 150,000 to 200,000 clones, around 78% seen once, with less than 15% in the top ten. Sequences were obtained from PBMCs. The receptors come from a woman between 50 and 59 years old in good health and CMV-seropositive. The CDR3 runs from the conserved cysteine through the conserved F or W. The order of the fields is J gene, V gene, D gene, clone size, CDR3 protein, CDR3 DNA. D genes are given only for firm matches. A clone size is listed for some rows: how often the clone was seen (once, few, many), or a class if it is expanded.

j_gene: TRBJ2-7; v_gene: TRBV7-9; d_gene: NA; abundance: NA; CDR3aa: CASSLTADPYEQYF; CDR3nt: TGTGCCAGCAGCTTAACAGCGGACCCCTACGAGCAGTACTTC
j_gene: TRBJ2-2; v_gene: TRBV4-2; d_gene: TRBD1; abundance: NA; CDR3aa: CASSQLPGQGHGELFF; CDR3nt: TGTGCCAGCAGCCAGCTCCCGGGACAGGGGCACGGGGAGCTGTTTTTT
j_gene: TRBJ1-5; v_gene: TRBV6-1; d_gene: NA; abundance: NA; CDR3aa: CAIEVYSNQPQHF; CDR3nt: TGTGCCATAGAGGTTTATAGCAATCAGCCCCAGCATTTT
j_gene: TRBJ1-2; v_gene: TRBV6-5; d_gene: TRBD1; abundance: NA; CDR3aa: CASRRGQVNGYTF; CDR3nt: TGTGCCAGCAGGAGGGGACAGGTGAATGGCTACACCTTC
j_gene: TRBJ2-7; v_gene: TRBV19; d_gene: NA; abundance: few; CDR3aa: CASSRTVSSYEQYF; CDR3nt: TGTGCCAGTAGTAGGACAGTTAGCTCCTACGAGCAGTACTTC
j_gene: TRBJ2-3; v_gene: TRBV7-2; d_gene: NA; abundance: NA; CDR3aa: CASCGGSSDTQYF; CDR3nt: TGTGCCAGCTGTGGGGGGTCGTCCGATACGCAGTATTTT
j_gene: TRBJ1-2; v_gene: TRBV5-1; d_gene: TRBD1; abundance: NA; CDR3aa: CASSLGGNYGYTF; CDR3nt: TGCGCCAGCAGCTTAGGGGGCAACTATGGCTACACCTTC
j_gene: TRBJ2-7; v_gene: TRBV7-9; d_gene: NA; abundance: NA; CDR3aa: CSSTRVGGYEQYF; CDR3nt: TGTTCCAGCACAAGGGTAGGGGGCTACGAGCAGTACTTC
j_gene: TRBJ1-6; v_gene: TRBV18; d_gene: NA; abundance: NA; CDR3aa: CASSPRQGQNSPLHF; CDR3nt: TGTGCCAGCTCACCCAGGCAGGGGCAAAATTCACCCCTCCACTTT
j_gene: TRBJ2-7; v_gene: TRBV9; d_gene: NA; abundance: few; CDR3aa: CTRVFGNEQYF; CDR3nt: TGTACGAGGGTATTCGGCAACGAGCAGTACTTC
j_gene: TRBJ2-2; v_gene: TRBV5-1; d_gene: NA; abundance: NA; CDR3aa: CASSFRGDNGELFF; CDR3nt: TGCGCCAGCAGCTTTCGGGGTGATAACGGGGAGCTGTTTTTT
j_gene: TRBJ2-1; v_gene: TRBV29-1; d_gene: NA; abundance: NA; CDR3aa: CSADVPYSNEQFF; CDR3nt: TGCAGCGCTGACGTTCCCTATAGCAATGAGCAGTTCTTC
j_gene: TRBJ2-2; v_gene: TRBV2; d_gene: NA; abundance: NA; CDR3aa: CASSEAGSNTGELFF; CDR3nt: TGTGCCAGCAGTGAGGCAGGCTCGAACACCGGGGAGCTGTTTTTT
j_gene: TRBJ1-1; v_gene: TRBV29-1; d_gene: NA; abundance: NA; CDR3aa: CSVEDQVGEAFF; CDR3nt: TGCAGCGTTGAAGATCAGGTTGGGGAAGCTTTCTTT
j_gene: TRBJ1-5; v_gene: TRBV4-1; d_gene: NA; abundance: NA; CDR3aa: CASSQSWNQPQHF; CDR3nt: TGCGCCAGCAGCCAGAGTTGGAATCAGCCCCAGCATTTT
j_gene: TRBJ2-7; v_gene: TRBV5-7; d_gene: TRBD1; abundance: NA; CDR3aa: CASSFLGQGTYEQYF; CDR3nt: TGTGCCAGCAGCTTCCTCGGACAGGGTACATACGAGCAGTACTTC
j_gene: TRBJ1-1; v_gene: TRBV19; d_gene: NA; abundance: NA; CDR3aa: CASSIQVAFTEAFF; CDR3nt: TGTGCCAGTAGTATTCAGGTAGCGTTCACTGAAGCTTTCTTT
j_gene: TRBJ2-5; v_gene: TRBV6-5; d_gene: NA; abundance: once; CDR3aa: CASRRDSEYF; CDR3nt: TGTGCCAGCAGGCGGGACAGCGAGTACTTC
j_gene: TRBJ1-6; v_gene: TRBV6-1; d_gene: NA; abundance: NA; CDR3aa: CASRSGVYNSPLHF; CDR3nt: TGTGCCAGCAGATCCGGGGTGTATAATTCACCCCTCCACTTT
j_gene: TRBJ1-5; v_gene: TRBV7-9; d_gene: NA; abundance: NA; CDR3aa: CASSEITGNQPQHF; CDR3nt: TGTGCCAGCAGCGAAATCACAGGGAATCAGCCCCAGCATTTT
j_gene: TRBJ1-4; v_gene: TRBV7-9; d_gene: TRBD1; abundance: NA; CDR3aa: CASSLAAGGTVNEKLFF; CDR3nt: TGTGCCAGCAGCTTAGCGGCAGGGGGAACTGTGAATGAAAAACTGTTTTTT
j_gene: TRBJ1-1; v_gene: TRBV15; d_gene: NA; abundance: NA; CDR3aa: CATRRDKGGGNTEAFF; CDR3nt: TGTGCCACCAGAAGAGATAAGGGCGGAGGGAACACTGAAGCTTTCTTT